This TCR beta chain was sequenced during a study of cytomegalovirus exposure and HLA in healthy donors. Study findings and constraints: Cytomegalovirus status was reportedly diagnosed by the classifier with high specificity and sensitivity. Listed as cytomegalovirus-associated were 164 TCR beta chains. In an earlier analysis, most TCR beta V segments were productive about 87% or about 30% of the time.

Trimming removed 1 base at V and 7 bases at J, with 8 bases between. Germline V lookup: CDR1 SGHVS, CDR2 FQNEAQ. CDR3 size: 14 residues. PCR amplification relied on 60 Vbeta primers (plus 13 Jbeta primers). Original methodology: Later, an analysis found around 77 million unique TCR beta chains, and 8.5 million to 12 million of these were shared. Assay: immunoSEQ multiplex PCR; the TCRdb copy retains only in-frame clones and omits some. The V and J calls and clone size come from that table; D and trimming were worked out from the DNA. In the table there are 150,000 to 200,000 clones, over 60% of which are singletons. To note about this clone: The antigen is unknown.

The sequence derives from a girl between 5 and 17 years old in good health and CMV-seronegative. Input material: PBMCs. The chain combines TRBV7-8 with TRBJ1-6; D call uncertain. The CDR3 sequence: CASSLGGDNSPLHF. The CDR3 DNA reads TGTGCCAGCAGCTTAGGAGGTGACAATTCACCCCTCCACTTT.